A single sample is the source of the 12 T cell receptor beta chains below, sequenced in a study of technical replicates of blood from a few donors. TCRdb's copy holds only in-frame clones and misses some; the assay was immunoSEQ multiplex PCR. The table has 15,000 or so clones, around nine tenths seen once. The sequencing input was PBMCs. These receptors all come from a human donor in good health.

V is TRBV28 and J is TRBJ2-3, with 13 bases aligning to TRBD2. The V gene's germline CDR1 is MDHEN and CDR2 SYDVKM. The CDR3 consists of 17 residues. J lost 4 bases, V lost 8 bases, and 12 bases had no gene match. CDR3 region: CASPGLAGRIGADTQYF. The DNA of the CDR3 is TGTGCCAGCCCGGGACTAGCGGGACGGATCGGGGCAGATACGCAGTATTTT.

The rearrangement links TRBV4-1 to TRBJ2-7, with 9 positions matching TRBD1. Germline loops: CDR1 MGHRA, CDR2 YSYEKL. The CDR3 runs to 16 residues. J lost 4 bases, V lost 1 base, and 8 bases had no gene match. The CDR3: CASSQGPDRGIYEQYF. CDR3 sequence (DNA): TGCGCCAGCAGCCAAGGCCCGGACAGGGGTATATACGAGCAGTACTTC.

The V gene is TRBV4-1, the J gene TRBJ2-5; 7 nucleotides line up with TRBD2. V lost 4 bases, J lost 4 bases, and 15 bases stayed unmatched. Germline V gives CDR1 MGHRA, CDR2 YSYEKL. The CDR3 has 17 amino acids. CDR3 loop: CASSRGPVGTTGETQYF. The CDR3 bases are TGCGCCAGCAGCCGAGGACCGGTGGGGACTACGGGAGAGACCCAGTACTTC.

The V gene is TRBV30, the J gene TRBJ2-7; 11 bases align to TRBD2. After removal of 3 bases from V and 2 bases from J, the junction contained 0 bases not matched to a gene. This CDR3 comprises 13 residues. The germline V gene encodes CDR1 GTSNPN and CDR2 SVGIG (reference sequence). The CDR3 sequence: CAWRLAGAYEQYF. The CDR3 DNA reads as TGTGCCTGGAGACTAGCGGGAGCCTACGAGCAGTACTTC.

This clone showed up just once. The chain recombines TRBV6-1 with TRBJ2-3, with TRBD1 identical over 8 bases. Per the germline V gene, CDR1 is MNHNS and CDR2 is SASEGT. Trimming cost V 3 bases and J 0 bases; bases outside gene matches: 5. The CDR3 is 16 amino acids. The CDR3 DNA sequence: TGTGCCAGCAGTGACCTGACAGGGGACAGCACAGATACGCAGTATTTT. It is translated as CASSDLTGDSTDTQYF.

This chain's CDR3 is CASSVTGIGDTEAFF. In DNA, the CDR3 is TGTGCCAGTAGTGTGACAGGGATTGGGGACACTGAAGCTTTCTTT. This rearrangement joins TRBV19 to TRBJ1-1; the match to TRBD1 covers 7 bases. The germline gives CDR1 LNHDA, CDR2 SQIVND (reference sequence). CDR3 size: 15 residues. The junction had 9 bases not matched to a gene; V was cut back by 5 bases and J by 3 bases.

The V call is TRBV7-7, the J call TRBJ2-1; no clear D gene. The germline V and J ends were trimmed by 1 base and 3 bases, with 10 bases remaining between them. CDR1 is SSHAT and CDR2 is FNYEAQ in the germline V gene (reference sequence). CDR3 size: 15 residues. The CDR3 bases are TGTGCCAGCAGCTTAGATTCACCGGGCTACAATGAGCAGTTCTTC. This translates into CASSLDSPGYNEQFF.

The chain is built from TRBV7-9 and TRBJ2-2, with 8 bases identical to TRBD1. The CDR3 spans 17 residues. After removal of 1 base from V and 2 bases from J, the junction contained 6 bases not matched to a gene. CDR1 is SEHNR and CDR2 is FQNEAQ in the germline V gene (reference sequence). The CDR3 reads CASSLGYGTGNTGELFF. As DNA, the CDR3 is TGTGCCAGCAGCTTAGGGTACGGGACAGGCAACACCGGGGAGCTGTTTTTT.

This clone was detected once. The chain recombines TRBV7-3 with TRBJ2-7; TRBD1 matches at 8 bases. With 3 bases clipped from V and 5 bases from J, the junction kept 6 bases outside the gene matches. CDR3 length equals 14 residues. Germline values: CDR1 SGHTA, CDR2 FQGTGA. The CDR3 reads CASSFRGREDEQYF. CDR3 DNA: TGTGCCAGCAGCTTCAGGGGGCGGGAAGACGAGCAGTACTTC.

The CDR3 DNA sequence: TGTGCCAGCTCGTACAACAGGGGTCAAGAGACCCAGTACTTC. Translation: CASSYNRGQETQYF. The chain joins TRBV18 to TRBJ2-5; 7 bases match TRBD1. The CDR3 runs 14 residues. Germline V gene data show CDR1 as KGHSH and CDR2 as LQKENI. Trimming cost V 6 bases and J 2 bases; bases outside gene matches: 6.

The rearrangement links TRBV4-1 to TRBJ2-7, with a tentative D call TRBD1 (6 bases). The ends were cut back, 3 bases at V and 4 bases at J, with 22 bases in the middle. CDR3 size: 17 residues. The germline CDR1 and CDR2 sequences are MGHRA and YSYEKL. Written as DNA, the CDR3 is TGCGCCAGCAGCCAGGAGCGATCTACAGGGTTCAAATACGAGCAGTACTTC. Amino acid sequence: CASSQERSTGFKYEQYF.

V gene TRBV6-6 combines with J gene TRBJ2-7, with TRBD1 as a possible D gene (6 bases). Trimming cost V 2 bases and J 0 bases, with 11 bases left between them. Germline assignment: CDR1 MNHNY and CDR2 SVGAGI (reference sequence). The CDR3 spans 15 residues. CDR3 loop: CASSYGAGASYEQYF. In DNA form, the CDR3 reads TGTGCCAGCAGTTACGGAGCAGGGGCCTCCTACGAGCAGTACTTC.